Shown below are 7 T cell receptor beta chains from a single sample sequenced in a study of blood T cells in healthy people across ages. PCR was performed a second time for roughly 6 to 12 cycles using a sample-barcoded 5' primer and a J-beta primer mix. TCRdb called the 5' RACE reads again in MiXCR, with one record for every CDR3 protein. The table has hundreds of thousands of distinct CDR3 sequences, more than 45% seen once. Sample: blood. All receptors come from a woman older than 75 in good health.

The chain links TRBV9 to TRBJ1-3; D uncertain. This CDR3 is built from 18 residues. Germline V gives CDR1 SGDLS, CDR2 YYNGEE. V dropped 0 bases and J dropped 3 bases, with 19 bases sitting between them. The CDR3 DNA sequence: TGTGCCAGCAGCGTAGCTATCGGGCAGGAAAGGAGTGGAAACACCATATATTTT. Protein: CASSVAIGQERSGNTIYF.

This clonotype came up a few times. J is TRBJ2-2 and V is TRBV7-9; TRBD1 might be the D (5 bases). The CDR3 covers 15 residues. Germline loops: CDR1 SEHNR, CDR2 FQNEAQ (reference sequence). V was pared by 3 bases and J by 7 bases, with 15 bases between. CDR3: CASSFTDIRHGELFF. In DNA form, the CDR3 reads TGTGCCAGCAGCTTTACGGACATTAGGCACGGGGAGCTGTTTTTT.

This clonotype was seen only a few times. The V and J genes are TRBV6-5 and TRBJ2-1, with 7 bases matching TRBD2. Judging by the DNA end, TRBJ2-7 fits better; the J call may be wrong. This CDR3 has 19 residues. Germline V gives CDR1 MNHEY, CDR2 SVGAGI. The CDR3 spells CASSYSTSGVWSSYNEQYF. In DNA form, the CDR3 reads TGTGCCAGCAGTTACTCGACCAGCGGGGTCTGGAGCTCCTACAATGAGCAGTACTTC.

At least ten counts were recorded for this clonotype. The chain is built from TRBV20-1 and TRBJ2-1; tentatively, D is TRBD1 or TRBD2 (5 bases each). The CDR3 contains 15 residues. The V and J ends lost 6 bases and 6 bases respectively, with 21 bases between them. From germline, CDR1 is DFQATT and CDR2 SNEGSKA (reference sequence). CDR3 sequence (DNA): TGCAGTGCCTTCTCCAGGACTCAGGGAGTCAATGAGCAGTTCTTC. It yields the protein CSAFSRTQGVNEQFF.

In regard to this clonotype: A much more abundant neighbour one base away suggests this may be a read error. V gene TRBV29-1 combines with J gene TRBJ2-4, with 7 bases lining up with TRBD1. CDR1 and CDR2 (germline): SQVTM, ANQGSEA. CDR3 length equals 13 residues. The V gene end was trimmed by 3 bases and the J gene end by 4 bases; junction bases not matched to a gene: 3. CDR3 amino acids: CSVEEDRKNIQYF. CDR3 DNA: TGCAGCGTTGAGGAGGACAGGAAAAACATTCAGTACTTC.

The chain is built from TRBV11-2 and TRBJ1-2; unclear D gene. Germline V gene data show CDR1 as SGHAT and CDR2 as FQNNGV. The V and J ends lost 7 bases and 6 bases respectively, with 18 bases between them. The CDR3 length is 14 residues. The CDR3 loop is CASTPGIRGDGYTF. CDR3 sequence (DNA): TGTGCCAGCACCCCGGGGATTCGGGGAGATGGCTACACCTTC. Drawing the rest from reference TRBV11-2 and TRBJ1-2, the complete variable domain is EAGVAQSPRYKIIEKRQSVAFWCNPISGHATLYWYQQILGQGPKLLIQFQNNGVVDDSQLPKDRFSAERLKGVDSTLKIQPAKLEDSAVYLCASTPGIRGDGYTFGSGTRLTVV.

The chain joins TRBV10-3 to TRBJ2-5; D perhaps matches TRBD2 (5 bases). The CDR3 sequence is 12 residues long. The germline V and J ends were trimmed by 8 bases and 1 base, with 8 bases remaining between them. Per germline, CDR1 ENHRY and CDR2 SYGVKD. The CDR3 DNA is TGTGCCATCGGAGGACCCCAAGAGACCCAGTACTTC. Translating gives CAIGGPQETQYF.